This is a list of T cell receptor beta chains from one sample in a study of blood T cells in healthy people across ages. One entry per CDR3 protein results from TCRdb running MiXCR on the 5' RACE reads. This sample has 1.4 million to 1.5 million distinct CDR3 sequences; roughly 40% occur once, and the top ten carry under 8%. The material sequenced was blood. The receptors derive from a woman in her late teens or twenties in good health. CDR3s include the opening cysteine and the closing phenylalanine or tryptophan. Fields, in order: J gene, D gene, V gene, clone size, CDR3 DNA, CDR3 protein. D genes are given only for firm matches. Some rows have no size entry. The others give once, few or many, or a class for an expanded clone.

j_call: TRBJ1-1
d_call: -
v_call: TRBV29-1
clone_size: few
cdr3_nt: TGCAGCGTTGATGGAGGTAAACTAGACACTGAAGCTTTCTTT
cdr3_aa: CSVDGGKLDTEAFF

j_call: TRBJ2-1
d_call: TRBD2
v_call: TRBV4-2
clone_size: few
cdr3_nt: TGTGCCAGCAGCCAAGTTGGCGGGGGGGACAATGAGCAGTTCTTC
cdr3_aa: CASSQVGGGDNEQFF

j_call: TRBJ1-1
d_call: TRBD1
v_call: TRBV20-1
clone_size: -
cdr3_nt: TGCAGTGCTCCCGGACAGGTTGACACTGAAGCTTTCTTT
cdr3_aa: CSAPGQVDTEAFF

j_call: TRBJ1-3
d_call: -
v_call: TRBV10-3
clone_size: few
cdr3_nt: TGTGCCATCCGACAGACCCCCTCTGGAAACACCATATATTTT
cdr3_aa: CAIRQTPSGNTIYF

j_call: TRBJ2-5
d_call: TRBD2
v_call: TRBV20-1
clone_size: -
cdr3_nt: TGCAGTGCCCCGAGGGCTAGCGGGACGGAGACCCAGTACTTC
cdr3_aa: CSAPRASGTETQYF

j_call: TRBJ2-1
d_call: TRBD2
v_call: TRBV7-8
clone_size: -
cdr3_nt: TGTGCCAGCAGCTTGAGGCCCCAAGCGGGAGAGCACAATGAGCAGTTCTTC
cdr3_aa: CASSLRPQAGEHNEQFF

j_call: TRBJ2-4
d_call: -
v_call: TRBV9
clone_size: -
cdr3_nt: TGTGCCAGCAGCGCCGGCCCCCAATCCAAGCAGTACTTC
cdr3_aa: CASSAGPQSKQYF

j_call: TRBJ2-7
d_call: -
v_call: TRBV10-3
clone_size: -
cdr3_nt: TGTGCCATCAGTGAGGGGCAGGGCTCCGTGAGGCAGTACTTC
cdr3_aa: CAISEGQGSVRQYF

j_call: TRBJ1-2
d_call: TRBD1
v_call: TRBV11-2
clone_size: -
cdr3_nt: TGTGCCAGCAGCCTTCTCCAACCCGGACAGGGGGGTGGCTACACCTTC
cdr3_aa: CASSLLQPGQGGGYTF

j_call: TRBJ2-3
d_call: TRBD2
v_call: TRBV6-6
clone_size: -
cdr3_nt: TGTGCCAGCAGTTACTCGACTAGCGGAGGCCCAGATACGCAGTATTTT
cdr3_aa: CASSYSTSGGPDTQYF

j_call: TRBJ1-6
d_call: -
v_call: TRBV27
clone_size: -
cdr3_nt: TGTGCCAGCAGTTTGGGAGGGGTAATATCACCCCTCCACTTT
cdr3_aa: CASSLGGVISPLHF

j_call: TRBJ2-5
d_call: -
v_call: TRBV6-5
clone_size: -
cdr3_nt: TGTGCCAGCAGTATGACTCGTGACAATGAGCAGTACTTC
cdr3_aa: CASSMTRDNEQYF

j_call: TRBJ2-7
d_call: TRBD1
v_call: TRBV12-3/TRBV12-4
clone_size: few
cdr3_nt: TGTGCCAGCACCAGTACAGGGGAAGAGCAGTACTTC
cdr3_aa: CASTSTGEEQYF

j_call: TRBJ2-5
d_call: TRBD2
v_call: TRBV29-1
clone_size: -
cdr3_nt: TGCAGCGTTGATGTTACGGGGGGGGGCAATGAGCAGTACTTC
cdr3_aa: CSVDVTGGGNEQYF

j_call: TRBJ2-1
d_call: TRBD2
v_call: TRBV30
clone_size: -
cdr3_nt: TGTGCCTGGAGTCCGACTAGCGGGAGAGCCCAGCAGTTCTTC
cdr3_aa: CAWSPTSGRAQQFF

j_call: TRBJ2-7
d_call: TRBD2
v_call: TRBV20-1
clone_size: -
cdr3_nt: TGCAGTGCTAGATCAATGGAGACTAGCGCCTACGAGCAGTACTTC
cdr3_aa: CSARSMETSAYEQYF

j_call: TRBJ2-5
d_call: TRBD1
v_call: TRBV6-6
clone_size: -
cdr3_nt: TGTGCCAGCAGTGGTGAGACAGGGGGCTGGGGAGAGACCCAGTACTTC
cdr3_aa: CASSGETGGWGETQYF

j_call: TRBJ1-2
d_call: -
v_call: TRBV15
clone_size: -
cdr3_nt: TGTGCCACCAGCTCGACAGTCCTTTACAGTGGCTACACCTTC
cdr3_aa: CATSSTVLYSGYTF

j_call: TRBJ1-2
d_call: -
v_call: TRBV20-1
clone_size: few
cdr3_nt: TGCAGTGCTAGAGCGGGGGGCGGTAACTATGGCTACACCTTC
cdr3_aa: CSARAGGGNYGYTF

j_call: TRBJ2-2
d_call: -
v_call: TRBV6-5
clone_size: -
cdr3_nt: TGTGCCAGCAGGTCCCTCTCCTCAAACACCGGGGAGCTGTTTTTT
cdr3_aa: CASRSLSSNTGELFF

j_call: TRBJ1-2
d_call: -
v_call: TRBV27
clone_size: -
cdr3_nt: TGTGCCAGCAGTTTTGCTCAGGGAAGGCGCTACACCTTC
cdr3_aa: CASSFAQGRRYTF

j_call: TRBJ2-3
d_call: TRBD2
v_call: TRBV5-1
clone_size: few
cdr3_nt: TGCGCCAGCAGCCTCCCAGCGGGAGGTGGGGATACGCAGTATTTT
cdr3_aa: CASSLPAGGGDTQYF

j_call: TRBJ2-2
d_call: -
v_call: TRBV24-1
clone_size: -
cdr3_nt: TGTGCCACCAGTGATTCGCGTAGCGGGGAGCTGTTTTTT
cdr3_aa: CATSDSRSGELFF

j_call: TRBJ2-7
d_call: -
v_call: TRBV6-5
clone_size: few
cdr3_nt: TGTGCCAGCAGTGCCGATCGGATCCACGAGCAGTACTTC
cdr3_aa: CASSADRIHEQYF

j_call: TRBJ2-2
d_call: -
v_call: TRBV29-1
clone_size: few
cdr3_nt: TGCAGCGTTAGGGCGACCGGGGAGCTGTTTTTT
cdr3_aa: CSVRATGELFF

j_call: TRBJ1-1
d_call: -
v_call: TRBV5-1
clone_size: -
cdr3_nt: TGCGCCAGCAGCTTAGACAGTTTCACTGAAGCTTTCTTT
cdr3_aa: CASSLDSFTEAFF

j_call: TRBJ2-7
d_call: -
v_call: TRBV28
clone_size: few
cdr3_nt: TGTGCCAGCAGTACCCCGTGGAGGTCCTACGAGCAGTACTTC
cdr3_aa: CASSTPWRSYEQYF

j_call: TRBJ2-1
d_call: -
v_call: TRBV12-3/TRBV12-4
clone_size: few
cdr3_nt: TGTGCCAGCAGTTTAGAAGGGGGAAATTGGGATGAGCAGTTCTTC
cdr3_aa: CASSLEGGNWDEQFF

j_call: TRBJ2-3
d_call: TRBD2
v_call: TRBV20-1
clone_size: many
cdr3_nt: TGCAGTGCTAGCGACGGGACTAGCGGGAGGGGAATGGATACGCAGTATTTT
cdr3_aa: CSASDGTSGRGMDTQYF

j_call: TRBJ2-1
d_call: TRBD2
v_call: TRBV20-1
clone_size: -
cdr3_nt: TGCAGTGCTAGAGATCTCGGCGGGGGGGAGGTCAATGAGCAGTTCTTC
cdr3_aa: CSARDLGGGEVNEQFF

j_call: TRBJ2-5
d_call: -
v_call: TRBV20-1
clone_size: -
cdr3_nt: TGCAGTGGACCGGGACCAGGGGAAGAGACCCAGTACTTC
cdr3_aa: CSGPGPGEETQYF

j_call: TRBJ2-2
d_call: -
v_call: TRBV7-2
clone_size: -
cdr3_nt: TGTGCCAGCAGCGTAGAGGCCCTAACAAGGGAGCTGTTTTTT
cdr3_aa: CASSVEALTRELFF

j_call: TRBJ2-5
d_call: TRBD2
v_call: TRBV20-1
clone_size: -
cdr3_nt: TGCAGTGCTAGTCCCGCGACGGGGGGGCCTGAGGAGACCCAGTACTTC
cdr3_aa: CSASPATGGPEETQYF

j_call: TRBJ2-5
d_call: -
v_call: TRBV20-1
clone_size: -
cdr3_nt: TGCAGTACAACTAGGTCTCGTGGGTCCGGTATGAATGAGCAGTACTTC
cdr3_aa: CSTTRSRGSGMNEQYF

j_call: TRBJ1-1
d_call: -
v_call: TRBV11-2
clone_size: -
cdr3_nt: TGTGCCAGCAGCCGGTGGGGGAGCACTGAAGCTTTCTTT
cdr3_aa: CASSRWGSTEAFF

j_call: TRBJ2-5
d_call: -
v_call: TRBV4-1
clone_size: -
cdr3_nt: TGCGCCAGCAGCCCGGGGCCGACAGGTACAGAGACCCAGTACTTC
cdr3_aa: CASSPGPTGTETQYF

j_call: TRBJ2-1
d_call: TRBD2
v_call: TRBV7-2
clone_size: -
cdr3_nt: TGTGCCAGCAGCTCGGGGGGACTAGCGGTAACGCGGAATGAGCAGTTCTTC
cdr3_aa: CASSSGGLAVTRNEQFF

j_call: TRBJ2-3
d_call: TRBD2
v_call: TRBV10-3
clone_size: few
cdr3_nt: TGTGCCATCAAGACTAGCGGGGGGGCCGACGATACGCAGTATTTT
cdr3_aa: CAIKTSGGADDTQYF